This TCR beta chain appears in the sequencing data of a study of blood T cell repertoires in COVID-19. The table came from immunoSEQ multiplex PCR; TCRdb's copy has only in-frame clones and leaves some out. The sample yields about 280,000 clones, approximately 89% seen once. There are 12 residues in the CDR3. Trimming pared 3 bases from V and 5 bases from J, leaving 7 bases between. The receptor comes from a woman in her fifties or sixties who had recovered from COVID-19. The chain has TRBV12-3 or TRBV12-4 and TRBJ2-5; D is unclear. Sequenced input: PBMCs or T cells enriched from blood (not recorded which). CDR3 in amino acids: CASSFYTETQYF. The CDR3 DNA is TGTGCCAGCAGTTTCTATACGGAGACCCAGTACTTC.